The 25 T cell receptor beta chains listed next were all sequenced from one sample in a study of cytomegalovirus exposure and HLA in healthy donors. The PCR employed 60 Vbeta primers together with 13 Jbeta primers. Using immunoSEQ multiplex PCR, the repertoire was profiled, and TCRdb retains in-frame clones only, with some absent. The sample consists of 150,000 to 200,000 clones, 77% of them appearing once. Sequencing was done on a sample of PBMCs. These receptors were obtained from a woman under 40 in good health and CMV-seropositive.

This chain links TRBV6-1 with TRBJ2-1; no firm D call. V was shortened by 1 base and J by 14 bases, with 9 bases between the two germline ends. CDR1 is MNHNS, CDR2 SASEGT, per germline. The CDR3 is 11 residues long. CDR3 nucleotides: TGTGCCAGCAGTGAAGTTTCGGTCGAGTTCTTC. It yields the protein CASSEVSVEFF.

This clone was counted a single time. The chain joins TRBV4-2 to TRBJ2-5; 8 nucleotides match TRBD2. J was trimmed by 5 bases and V by 0 bases; bases with no gene match: 5. The CDR3 is 15 amino acids. Germline values: CDR1 LGHNA, CDR2 YNFKEQ. This CDR3 is CASSQDRTSSETQYF. CDR3 nucleotides: TGTGCCAGCAGCCAAGATCGGACTAGCTCCGAGACCCAGTACTTC.

The V and J genes are TRBV7-8 and TRBJ2-2; TRBD1 agrees at 10 bases. Germline CDR1 is SGHVS and CDR2 is FQNEAQ. This CDR3 region has 17 residues. Germline trimming cut 0 bases from V and 5 bases from J; bases unmatched to any gene: 6. CDR3 in DNA: TGTGCCAGCAGCTTAGCGCTGACAGGGGGCTTAACCGGGGAGCTGTTTTTT. This gives the protein CASSLALTGGLTGELFF.

V usage is TRBV19 and J usage is TRBJ2-1; 11 positions match TRBD2. J gave up 10 bases and V 1 base, and 12 bases lay outside the gene matches. CDR1 LNHDA and CDR2 SQIVND come from the germline V gene (reference sequence). CDR3 length: 17 amino acids. This CDR3 is CASSIGMSGTSGKEQFF. The CDR3 bases are TGTGCCAGTAGTATAGGGATGAGTGGGACTAGCGGTAAGGAGCAGTTCTTC.

V and J are TRBV14 and TRBJ2-2, with 14 bases aligning to TRBD2. The germline CDR1 and CDR2 sequences are SGHDN and FVKESK. V lost 1 base and J lost 6; bases outside the gene matches: 7. CDR3 length equals 18 residues. The CDR3 loop is CASSQVGLAGGSSGELFF. CDR3 nucleotides: TGTGCCAGCAGCCAAGTAGGACTAGCGGGAGGATCGTCCGGGGAGCTGTTTTTT.

V is TRBV6-1 and J is TRBJ1-4; D is undetermined. Germline-derived CDR1 and CDR2 are MNHNS and SASEGT. With 4 bases removed from V and 5 bases from J, the gap between germline ends came to 17 bases. The CDR3 covers 16 residues. The CDR3: CASSVPLPSGNEKLFF. The CDR3 nucleotides are TGTGCCAGCAGTGTCCCCCTCCCTAGTGGGAATGAAAAACTGTTTTTT.

The chain links TRBV7-2 to TRBJ2-1; TRBD2 is a possible D gene (6 bases). This CDR3 contains 14 residues. V lost 3 bases to trimming and J lost 3 bases, with 9 bases between them. Germline loops: CDR1 SGHTA, CDR2 FQGNSA. The CDR3 loop reads CASSFGGVYNEQFF. Here the CDR3 DNA reads TGTGCCAGCAGCTTCGGGGGAGTCTACAATGAGCAGTTCTTC.

This chain joins TRBV27 and TRBJ2-2; D unresolved. V lost 3 bases and J lost 7, with 9 bases in between. This CDR3 is built from 13 residues. The germline CDR1 and CDR2 sequences are MNHEY and SMNVEV (reference sequence). As DNA, the CDR3 is TGTGCCAGCAGTTTGAGTGGTGTCGGGGAGCTGTTTTTT. It specifies CASSLSGVGELFF.

This sequence joins TRBV11-3 and TRBJ2-3; 11 bases agree with TRBD2. The germline CDR1 and CDR2 sequences are SGHNT and YENEEA. The junction had 9 bases not matched to a gene; V was cut back by 4 bases and J by 6 bases. The CDR3 runs 16 residues. In DNA, the CDR3 is TGTGCCAGCAGCTCGGACCCGACTAGCGGGATGGATACGCAGTATTTT. This translates into CASSSDPTSGMDTQYF.

This chain uses TRBV7-3 with TRBJ2-7; D is possibly TRBD2 (5 bases). Germline CDR1 is SGHTA and CDR2 is FQGTGA. The CDR3 sequence is 13 residues long. Trimming took 4 bases from V and 4 from J, leaving 11 bases between them. The CDR3: CASSSSPGYEQYF. Here the CDR3 DNA reads TGTGCCAGCAGCTCCAGCCCGGGGTACGAGCAGTACTTC.

In this sample, this clone turned up a few times. CDR3 protein: CASSFVQKYYEQYF. In DNA form, the CDR3 reads TGTGCCAGCAGCTTCGTACAGAAGTACTACGAGCAGTACTTC. V usage is TRBV7-7 and J usage is TRBJ2-7; unclear D gene. V lost 3 bases to trimming and J lost 3 bases, with 12 bases between them. The CDR3 consists of 14 residues. CDR1 and CDR2 from the germline V gene are SSHAT and FNYEAQ (reference sequence). The full variable domain, with the rest looked up from reference TRBV7-7 and TRBJ2-7, is GAGVSQSPRYKVTKRGQDVTLRCDPISSHATLYWYQQALGQGPEFLTYFNYEAQPDKSGLPSDRFSAERPEGSISTLTIQRTEQRDSAMYRCASSFVQKYYEQYFGPGTRLTVT.

The chain couples TRBV29-1 to TRBJ1-1, with 7 bases identical to TRBD1. CDR1 and CDR2 (germline): SQVTM, ANQGSEA. Trimming took 7 bases from V and 1 from J; bases not matched to a gene: 12. This CDR3 has 15 amino acids. CDR3 sequence reads: CSAVGWDSTNTEAFF. The CDR3 region has the DNA TGCAGCGCTGTCGGCTGGGACAGTACGAACACTGAAGCTTTCTTT.

The chain joins TRBV1 to TRBJ2-7; TRBD2 is the table's D call and was not checked against the DNA. TRBV1 is a known pseudogene. The CDR3 is 14 residues long. For the CDR3, the DNA is TGCACCAGGGACCCACTAGCGGGAGAAACCGAGCAGTACTTC. Translating gives CTRDPLAGETEQYF.

This clone has a single count. This chain joins TRBV19 and TRBJ1-4, with TRBD1 matching 7 bases. Trimming took 3 bases from V and 4 from J; bases not matched to a gene: 2. CDR1 is LNHDA, CDR2 SQIVND, per germline (reference sequence). The CDR3 contains 14 residues. CDR3 nucleotide sequence: TGTGCCAGTAGTATGACAGGGATTAATGAAAAACTGTTTTTT. This encodes CASSMTGINEKLFF.

This clone was observed a handful of times. CDR3 sequence reads: CASSPDRGDLGGEAFF. Here the CDR3 DNA reads TGTGCCAGCAGTCCGGACAGGGGGGACCTAGGAGGTGAAGCTTTCTTT. The V and J genes are TRBV28 and TRBJ1-1; 10 bases are a match to TRBD1. With V trimmed by 5 bases and J by 7 bases, 13 bases remained unmatched. CDR1 and CDR2 (germline): MDHEN, SYDVKM. This CDR3 comprises 16 residues.

This chain connects TRBV5-1 to TRBJ2-3; TRBD2 agrees at 8 bases. Germline V gives CDR1 SGHRS, CDR2 YFSETQ. V was pared by 4 bases and J by 1 base, with 8 bases of the junction left unmatched. The CDR3 consists of 16 residues. The CDR3 protein is CASSTQLAEGTDTQYF. Here the CDR3 DNA reads TGCGCCAGCAGCACCCAACTAGCGGAGGGCACAGATACGCAGTATTTT.

The V gene is TRBV7-2, the J gene TRBJ2-3, with 10 bases matching TRBD1. J lost 3 bases, V lost 7 bases, and 4 bases had no gene match. Germline CDR1 and CDR2: SGHTA and FQGNSA. The CDR3 spans 14 residues. As DNA, the CDR3 is TGTGCCAGCAAACCGGGACAGGGGACAGATACGCAGTATTTT. Amino acids: CASKPGQGTDTQYF.

V is TRBV30 and J is TRBJ2-1; 9 nucleotides line up with TRBD2. Germline CDR1 reads GTSNPN; CDR2 reads SVGIG (reference sequence). V lost 7 bases, J lost 13 bases, and 5 bases stayed unmatched. The CDR3 has 10 amino acids. The CDR3 DNA follows: TGTGCCTTTCTAGCGGGATCTCAGTTCTTC. It translates to CAFLAGSQFF.

J is TRBJ2-1 and V is TRBV9; 8 bases fit TRBD1. The germline CDR1 and CDR2 sequences are SGDLS and YYNGEE. CDR3 length: 16 amino acids. Trimming took 4 bases from V and 0 from J; bases not matched to a gene: 6. This chain's CDR3 is CASSFLGQGSYNEQFF. The CDR3 region has the DNA TGTGCCAGCAGCTTTCTCGGACAGGGCTCCTACAATGAGCAGTTCTTC.

The V gene is TRBV30, the J gene TRBJ1-3; TRBD1 agrees at 11 bases. J gave up 7 bases and V 1 base, and 6 bases lay outside the gene matches. The CDR3 contains 15 residues. Germline V lookup: CDR1 GTSNPN, CDR2 SVGIG (reference sequence). The chain's CDR3 is CAWSGTGGYGNTIYF. DNA for the CDR3: TGTGCCTGGAGTGGGACAGGGGGCTACGGGAACACCATATATTTT. Full variable domain (rest looked up from reference TRBV30 and TRBJ1-3): SQTIHQWPATLVQPVGSPLSLECTVEGTSNPNLYWYRQAAGRGLQLLFYSVGIGQISSEVPQNLSASRPQDRQFILSSKKLLLSDSGFYLCAWSGTGGYGNTIYFGEGSWLTVV.

The chain joins TRBV4-1 to TRBJ1-2, with D possibly TRBD1 on 6 matching bases. From germline, CDR1 is MGHRA and CDR2 YSYEKL. V lost 0 bases and J lost 7, with 12 bases in between. The CDR3 covers 14 residues. Written as DNA, the CDR3 is TGCGCCAGCAGCCAAGACACAGGGACGGGTGGCTACACCTTC. Translating gives CASSQDTGTGGYTF.

The V gene is TRBV28, the J gene TRBJ1-1; TRBD1 is a possible D gene (6 bases). Trimming stripped 3 bases from V and 0 bases from J, with 14 bases between. Germline assignment: CDR1 MDHEN and CDR2 SYDVKM. This CDR3 contains 16 residues. For the CDR3, the DNA is TGTGCCAGCAGTTTCCCGCCCTACAGGGTGAACACTGAAGCTTTCTTT. Translating it yields CASSFPPYRVNTEAFF.

This chain links TRBV5-1 with TRBJ2-3, with 7 bases lining up with TRBD1. The CDR3 contains 14 residues. J gave up 2 bases and V 4 bases, and 4 bases lay outside the gene matches. Germline lookup yields CDR1 SGHRS and CDR2 YFSETQ. This CDR3 is CASSVQGPTDTQYF. Here the CDR3 DNA reads TGCGCCAGCAGCGTACAGGGGCCCACAGATACGCAGTATTTT.

The V call is TRBV2, the J call TRBJ1-4; 9 nucleotides agree with TRBD1. V lost 6 bases and J lost 8; bases outside the gene matches: 4. CDR3 size: 13 residues. Germline V gene data show CDR1 as SNHLY and CDR2 as FYNNEI. Here the CDR3 reads CASRGTGTEKLFF. The CDR3 DNA is TGTGCCAGCAGAGGGACAGGGACCGAAAAACTGTTTTTT.

The table lists this clone with a count of one. The chain has TRBV30 and TRBJ1-1, with D possibly TRBD1 on 6 matching bases. Trimming removed 1 base from V and 2 bases from J, with 14 bases in between. The germline V gene encodes CDR1 GTSNPN and CDR2 SVGIG (reference sequence). The CDR3 consists of 15 residues. The CDR3 here is CAWSAGHRVNTEAFF. The DNA of the CDR3 is TGTGCCTGGAGTGCGGGACACCGGGTAAACACTGAAGCTTTCTTT.